These T cell receptor beta chains were read from a single sample in a study of blood T cell repertoires in COVID-19. TCRdb keeps only in-frame clones here, not all; method: immunoSEQ multiplex PCR. The sample lists roughly 230,000 clones; approximately 81% were seen once. The sample consisted of peripheral blood. These TCRs come from a woman of 80 years or more with acute or convalescent COVID-19. CDR3s include the opening cysteine and the closing phenylalanine or tryptophan. Fields, in order: D gene, clone size, J gene, V gene, CDR3 DNA, CDR3 protein. The D gene is left open where the match is weak. Rows give clone size only sometimes, using once, few, many, or a class for an expanded clone.

d_gene: TRBD2
abundance: NA
j_gene: TRBJ2-5
v_gene: TRBV3-1/TRBV3-2
CDR3nt: TGTGCCAGCAGCCAAGGGGGACTAGCGGGACAAGAGACCCAGTACTTC
CDR3aa: CASSQGGLAGQETQYF

d_gene: NA
abundance: NA
j_gene: TRBJ1-1
v_gene: TRBV5-1
CDR3nt: TGCGCCAGCAGCCCTAGCCCTGGTCGACTGAACACTGAAGCTTTCTTT
CDR3aa: CASSPSPGRLNTEAFF

d_gene: NA
abundance: NA
j_gene: TRBJ1-6
v_gene: TRBV2
CDR3nt: TGTGCCAGCAGTGAACAAAATTCACCCCTCCACTTT
CDR3aa: CASSEQNSPLHF

d_gene: NA
abundance: NA
j_gene: TRBJ2-1
v_gene: TRBV4-2
CDR3nt: TGTGCCAGCAGCCAAGATCGGAGTTACAATGAGCAGTTCTTC
CDR3aa: CASSQDRSYNEQFF

d_gene: TRBD1
abundance: once
j_gene: TRBJ1-1
v_gene: TRBV5-1
CDR3nt: TGCGCCAGCAGCCCTGGACAGGGAAGTGAAGCTTTCTTT
CDR3aa: CASSPGQGSEAFF

d_gene: TRBD1
abundance: NA
j_gene: TRBJ2-7
v_gene: TRBV28
CDR3nt: TGTGCCAGCATAGGGCAGGGGGACTACGAGCAGTACTTC
CDR3aa: CASIGQGDYEQYF

d_gene: NA
abundance: NA
j_gene: TRBJ1-5
v_gene: TRBV5-1
CDR3nt: TGCGCCAGCAGCGTCAGTAGCAATCAGCCCCAGCATTTT
CDR3aa: CASSVSSNQPQHF

d_gene: NA
abundance: NA
j_gene: TRBJ1-2
v_gene: TRBV19
CDR3nt: TGTGCCAGTAGTATCGGGGAGGGTATGGCCGGCTACACCTTC
CDR3aa: CASSIGEGMAGYTF

d_gene: TRBD1
abundance: NA
j_gene: TRBJ1-3
v_gene: TRBV19
CDR3nt: TGTGCCAGTAGTATGAGGACAGGGGGCCTCGCTGGAAACACCATATATTTT
CDR3aa: CASSMRTGGLAGNTIYF

d_gene: NA
abundance: once
j_gene: TRBJ1-2
v_gene: TRBV24-1
CDR3nt: TGTGCCACCAGTGATTTGACAGGGATCGAGGACTACACCTTC
CDR3aa: CATSDLTGIEDYTF

d_gene: NA
abundance: few
j_gene: TRBJ1-1
v_gene: TRBV5-4
CDR3nt: TGTGCCAGCAGCCGATCCCTCCGGGAGAACACTGAAGCTTTCTTT
CDR3aa: CASSRSLRENTEAFF

d_gene: TRBD1
abundance: NA
j_gene: TRBJ1-1
v_gene: TRBV7-3
CDR3nt: TGTGCCAGCAGCTTCGACAGGGGAACTGAAGCTTTCTTT
CDR3aa: CASSFDRGTEAFF

d_gene: NA
abundance: NA
j_gene: TRBJ2-2
v_gene: TRBV19
CDR3nt: TGTGCCAGTAGTAAAACGCCCAGGGTCACCGGGGAGCTGTTTTTT
CDR3aa: CASSKTPRVTGELFF

d_gene: TRBD1
abundance: NA
j_gene: TRBJ1-6
v_gene: TRBV27
CDR3nt: TGTGCCAGCAGTTTAGGACAGGAATCTAATTCACCCCTCCACTTT
CDR3aa: CASSLGQESNSPLHF

d_gene: TRBD2
abundance: NA
j_gene: TRBJ2-7
v_gene: TRBV7-2
CDR3nt: TGTGCCAGCAGCTTAGCGGGTAGCGGGGTAAACGAGCAGTACTTC
CDR3aa: CASSLAGSGVNEQYF

d_gene: NA
abundance: NA
j_gene: TRBJ1-1
v_gene: TRBV18
CDR3nt: TGTGCCAGCTCACCACGAGGTGGGAACACTGAAGCTTTCTTT
CDR3aa: CASSPRGGNTEAFF

d_gene: NA
abundance: NA
j_gene: TRBJ1-1
v_gene: TRBV9
CDR3nt: TGTGCCAGCAGCGTAGGTCTCAGGGACACTGAAGCTTTCTTT
CDR3aa: CASSVGLRDTEAFF

d_gene: TRBD1
abundance: NA
j_gene: TRBJ1-1
v_gene: TRBV10-3
CDR3nt: TGTGCCACCCAGGGGGCCGGGGCTGAAGCTTTCTTT
CDR3aa: CATQGAGAEAFF

d_gene: TRBD2
abundance: NA
j_gene: TRBJ2-7
v_gene: TRBV11-2
CDR3nt: TGTGCCAGCAGCTTCGACCTAGCGGGGGGACGCGAGCAGTACTTC
CDR3aa: CASSFDLAGGREQYF

d_gene: NA
abundance: NA
j_gene: TRBJ2-5
v_gene: TRBV7-2
CDR3nt: TGTGCCAGCAGCTCGACACGGGGGTTGGAGACCCAGTACTTC
CDR3aa: CASSSTRGLETQYF

d_gene: NA
abundance: NA
j_gene: TRBJ1-1
v_gene: TRBV7-2
CDR3nt: TGTGCCAGCAGCTTGACGGAGGGCACTGAAGCTTTCTTT
CDR3aa: CASSLTEGTEAFF

d_gene: NA
abundance: once
j_gene: TRBJ1-2
v_gene: TRBV6-5
CDR3nt: TGTGCCAGCAGTTACGGGGCAGGCCATGGCTACACCTTC
CDR3aa: CASSYGAGHGYTF

d_gene: NA
abundance: NA
j_gene: TRBJ2-5
v_gene: TRBV7-9
CDR3nt: TGTGCCAGCAGCTTTGACAGACCCGAGACCCAGTACTTC
CDR3aa: CASSFDRPETQYF

d_gene: NA
abundance: NA
j_gene: TRBJ1-2
v_gene: TRBV25-1
CDR3nt: TGTGCCAGCAGTGGAGGCAGCTATGGCTACACCTTC
CDR3aa: CASSGGSYGYTF